This T cell receptor (beta chain) was profiled in a study of CD4 and CD8 cells across lung adenocarcinoma regions. CDR3 length: 18 amino acids. Germline loops: CDR1 LGHNA, CDR2 YNFKEQ. The ends lost 2 bases at V and 7 bases at J; junction bases unmatched: 10. TCRdb itself ran the PCR reads through MiXCR, one entry per CDR3 protein. The sample holds some 25,000 distinct CDR3 sequences, under 60% seen once. V is TRBV4-2 and J is TRBJ2-2; the match to TRBD2 covers 13 bases. The sequence was collected from a male donor with lung adenocarcinoma. The CD4 and CD8 labels of this study may be unreliable. The sequenced material came from CD8+ T cells from the center of a lung tumor. The CDR3 nucleotides are TGTGCCAGCAGCCAAAGACTAGCGGGAGGCCCCTCGGGCGGGGAGCTGTTTTTT. It specifies CASSQRLAGGPSGGELFF.